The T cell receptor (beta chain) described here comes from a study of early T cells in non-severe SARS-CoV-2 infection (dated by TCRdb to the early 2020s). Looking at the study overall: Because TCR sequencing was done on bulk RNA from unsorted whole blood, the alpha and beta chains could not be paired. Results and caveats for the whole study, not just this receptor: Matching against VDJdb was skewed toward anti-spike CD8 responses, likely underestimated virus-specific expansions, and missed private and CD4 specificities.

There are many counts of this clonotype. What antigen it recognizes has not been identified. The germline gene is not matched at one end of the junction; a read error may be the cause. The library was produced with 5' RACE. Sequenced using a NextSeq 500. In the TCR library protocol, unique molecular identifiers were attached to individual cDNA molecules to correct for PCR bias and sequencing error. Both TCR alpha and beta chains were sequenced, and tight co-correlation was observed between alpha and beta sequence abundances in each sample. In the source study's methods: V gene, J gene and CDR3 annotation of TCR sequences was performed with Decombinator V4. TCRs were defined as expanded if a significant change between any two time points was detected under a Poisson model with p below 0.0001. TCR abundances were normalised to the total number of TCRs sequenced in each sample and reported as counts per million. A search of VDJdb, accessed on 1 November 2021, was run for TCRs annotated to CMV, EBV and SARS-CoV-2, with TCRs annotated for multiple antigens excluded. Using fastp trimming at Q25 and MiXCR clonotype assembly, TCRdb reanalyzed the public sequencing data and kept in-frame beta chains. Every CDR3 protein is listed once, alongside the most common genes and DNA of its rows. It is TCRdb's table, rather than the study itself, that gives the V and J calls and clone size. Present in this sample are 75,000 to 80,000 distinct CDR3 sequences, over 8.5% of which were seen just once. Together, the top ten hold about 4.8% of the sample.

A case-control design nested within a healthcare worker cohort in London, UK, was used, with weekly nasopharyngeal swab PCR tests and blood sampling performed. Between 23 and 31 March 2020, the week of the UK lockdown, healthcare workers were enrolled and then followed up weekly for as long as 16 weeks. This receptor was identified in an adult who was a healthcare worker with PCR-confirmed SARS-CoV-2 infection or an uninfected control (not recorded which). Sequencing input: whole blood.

At the DNA level, the sequence is TGTGCCAGCAGCTTAGAGGGCAGGGTATTCGACTTC. It encodes CASSLEGRVFDF. The V and J segments used are TRBV7-9 and TRBJ2-7, and TRBD1 may be the D gene, going by 5 matching bases. The CDR3 covers 12 residues, taking in both the cysteine and the phenylalanine. Kept here is only the CDR3 DNA, which spans 36 bases and is read in frame from base 1. For CDR1 and CDR2, the germline V gene (reference sequence) lists SEHNR and FQNEAQ.